Below are 13 T cell receptor beta chains sequenced from a single sample in a study of blood T cell repertoires in COVID-19. The protocol was immunoSEQ multiplex PCR, while the TCRdb copy is restricted to in-frame clones and leaves out a portion. The repertoire has about 20,000 clones, 70% to 90% of them found once; the top ten carry approximately 11%. What was sequenced was peripheral blood. The receptor set was obtained from a human donor in a cohort sampled during active COVID-19.

The chain carries TRBV2 and TRBJ2-5; D ambiguous. Germline loops: CDR1 SNHLY, CDR2 FYNNEI. Trimming left V 5 bases short and J 4 bases short, with 14 bases between. This CDR3 spans 14 amino acids. The CDR3 protein is CASSLFYTGETQYF. DNA of the CDR3: TGTGCCAGCAGTCTCTTTTATACGGGAGAGACCCAGTACTTC. Together with reference TRBV2 and TRBJ2-5, the CDR3 gives the full variable domain: EPEVTQTPSHQVTQMGQEVILRCVPISNHLYFYWYRQILGQKVEFLVSFYNNEISEKSEIFDDQFSVERPDGSNFTLKIRSTKLEDSAMYFCASSLFYTGETQYFGPGTRLLVL.

This chain joins TRBV9 and TRBJ1-2; 8 nucleotides agree with TRBD1. The CDR3 runs to 20 residues. From germline, CDR1 is SGDLS and CDR2 YYNGEE. The junction had 20 bases not matched to a gene; V was cut back by 4 bases and J by 0 bases. CDR3: CASSTDPGTGLPFSNYGYTF. DNA for the CDR3: TGTGCCAGCAGCACCGACCCCGGGACAGGTCTGCCTTTTTCTAACTATGGCTACACCTTC.

The chain couples TRBV7-9 to TRBJ1-2; 7 bases match TRBD1. The CDR3 has 15 residues. Germline V CDR1 and CDR2: SEHNR, FQNEAQ (reference sequence). V was clipped by 5 bases and J by 5 bases; unmatched bases: 11. For the CDR3, the DNA is TGTGCCAGCAGCCTTATCACAGGGGCTGGATATGGCTACACCTTC. Translation gives CASSLITGAGYGYTF.

The chain uses TRBV5-4 and TRBJ2-5, with D possibly being TRBD2 (6 bases). Germline CDR1 reads SGHNT; CDR2 reads YYREEE (reference sequence). V lost 4 bases, J lost 5 bases, and 21 bases lay in between. CDR3 size: 16 residues. CDR3 nucleotide sequence: TGTGCCAGCAGCGCCAGTCCAGGCAGCGGGCTGGAGACCCAGTACTTC. Translation: CASSASPGSGLETQYF. Full variable domain (rest looked up from reference TRBV5-4 and TRBJ2-5): ETGVTQSPTHLIKTRGQQVTLRCSSQSGHNTVSWYQQALGQGPQFIFQYYREEENGRGNFPPRFSGLQFPNYSSELNVNALELDDSALYLCASSASPGSGLETQYFGPGTRLLVL.

The V and J genes are TRBV30 and TRBJ1-1; 9 nucleotides line up with TRBD1. Germline-derived CDR1 and CDR2 are GTSNPN and SVGIG (reference sequence). The CDR3 consists of 15 residues. The V segment lost 0 bases and the J segment 6 bases; nucleotides outside the gene matches: 8. The CDR3 is CAWSVGGTGFSEAFF. In DNA form, the CDR3 reads TGTGCCTGGAGTGTAGGTGGGACAGGGTTCTCTGAAGCTTTCTTT. Drawing the rest from reference TRBV30 and TRBJ1-1, the complete variable domain is SQTIHQWPATLVQPVGSPLSLECTVEGTSNPNLYWYRQAAGRGLQLLFYSVGIGQISSEVPQNLSASRPQDRQFILSSKKLLLSDSGFYLCAWSVGGTGFSEAFFGQGTRLTVV.

This clone occurred once. The CDR3 here is CASSLRRGGPTNEKLFF. DNA for the CDR3: TGTGCCAGCAGCTTAAGGCGCGGGGGTCCAACTAATGAAAAACTGTTTTTT. The chain carries TRBV7-8 and TRBJ1-4, with TRBD1 as a possible D gene (5 bases). Between the trimmed V and J ends, which lost 2 bases and 0 bases, there was a span of 13 bases. This CDR3 contains 17 residues. Germline lookup yields CDR1 SGHVS and CDR2 FQNEAQ.

The rearrangement uses TRBV7-9 and TRBJ2-1; 7 bases are shared with TRBD1. The CDR3 sequence is 15 residues long. The V gene end was trimmed by 5 bases and the J gene end by 8 bases; junction bases not matched to a gene: 12. The V gene's germline CDR1 is SEHNR and CDR2 FQNEAQ (reference sequence). In DNA, the CDR3 is TGTGCCAGCAGCCACACAGGGGCTCGGCACGATGAGCAGTTCTTC. It encodes CASSHTGARHDEQFF.

The chain carries TRBV9 and TRBJ2-7; weak D call: TRBD2 (5 bases). Deletions cut 4 bases from V and 0 bases from J, with 11 bases between. Germline V gene data show CDR1 as SGDLS and CDR2 as YYNGEE. The CDR3 covers 14 residues. CDR3 DNA sequence: TGTGCCAGCAGCTCAGGAGGCACCTCCTACGAGCAGTACTTC. It codes for CASSSGGTSYEQYF.

The V call is TRBV6-6, the J call TRBJ2-5; D gene unclear. V gave up 2 bases and J gave up 5 bases, with 12 bases separating them. Germline assignment: CDR1 MNHNY and CDR2 SVGAGI (reference sequence). The length of the CDR3 is 14 residues. The CDR3 sequence is CASSYVPNEETQYF. The DNA for the CDR3 is TGTGCCAGCAGTTACGTCCCTAATGAGGAGACCCAGTACTTC.

The chain links TRBV28 to TRBJ2-7, with TRBD2 matching over 7 bases. The CDR3 sequence is 17 residues long. J lost 2 bases, V lost 4 bases, and 14 bases had no gene match. Germline CDR1 reads MDHEN; CDR2 reads SYDVKM. The chain's CDR3 is CASSSPRVGGNTYEQYF. The CDR3 coding sequence is TGTGCCAGCAGTTCACCAAGAGTGGGAGGGAACACCTACGAGCAGTACTTC.

The genes are TRBV30 and TRBJ2-7; perhaps TRBD1 as D (5 bases). The CDR3 loop spans 14 amino acids. Trimming pared 3 bases from V and 0 bases from J, leaving 12 bases between. The V gene's germline CDR1 is GTSNPN and CDR2 SVGIG (reference sequence). Here the CDR3 reads CAWRIRGISYEQYF. CDR3 bases: TGTGCCTGGAGAATTAGGGGAATCTCCTACGAGCAGTACTTC.

This chain uses TRBV9 with TRBJ1-3; weak D call: TRBD1 (6 bases). The CDR3 length is 16 residues. V dropped 0 bases and J dropped 4 bases, with 14 bases sitting between them. In germline, CDR1 is SGDLS, CDR2 YYNGEE. DNA of the CDR3: TGTGCCAGCAGCGTAGAGAGTTGGGGGCTCGGAAACACCATATATTTT. This codes for CASSVESWGLGNTIYF.

The genes are TRBV15 and TRBJ2-1, with D possibly matching TRBD2 (6 bases). CDR3 length: 16 residues. Deletions cut 1 base from V and 7 bases from J, with 17 bases between. The germline V gene has CDR1 LNHNV and CDR2 YYDKDF (reference sequence). CDR3 bases: TGTGCCACCAGCAGAGGGGCTAGCGCGAATTTTAATGAGCAGTTCTTC. Residues: CATSRGASANFNEQFF.